This T cell receptor beta chain is from a study of response to subunit inactivated influenza vaccine (dated by TCRdb to the late 2010s). About the full investigation: To follow how T cells responded to a trivalent subunit inactivated influenza vaccine, the researchers relied on deep quantitative profiling of the T cell receptor repertoire. General findings and caveats noted by the study authors: According to the authors, only a limited number of new T cells may be recruited by each seasonal influenza vaccination.

From the germline V gene, CDR1 is SGHAT and CDR2 is FQNNGV. Measured from the cysteine to the phenylalanine, the CDR3 is 13 residues long. Of all the DNA, just the CDR3 is kept, 39 bases in frame from base 1. The trim is 8 bases for V and 8 bases for J, with a gap of 18 bases between the germline ends. About this clonotype itself: It has no known antigen specificity. No qualities accompany the bases; no much larger clone lies one base away.

The method was RT-PCR. The sample was run on an Illumina HiSeq 2500. Through fastp at Q25 and MiXCR, TCRdb rebuilt clones from the public reads, retaining in-frame beta chains. CDR3 protein sequences are deduplicated, and each keeps its most common genes and DNA. This sample gives 500,000 to 600,000 distinct CDR3 sequences in total; approximately 17% of them show up just once. Less than 4% of the sample goes to the ten largest clones. The receptor was derived from a man aged 45 to 75 who received an inactivated influenza vaccine. Donor details come from another sample of the same person, matched by shared clones. The sample in question was CD4+ T cells sorted from PBMCs, obtained roughly 24 months after vaccination. Rearrangement joined TRBV11-2 to TRBJ1-1; tentative D gene TRBD1, with 5 bases matching. The DNA is as follows: TGTGCCAGCGCTACGCCCCAGGGTGCCGAAGCTTTCTTT. Its protein product is CASATPQGAEAFF.